Sequencing of this T cell receptor beta chain was carried out in a study of T-cell memory formation after mild COVID-19 (dated by TCRdb to about 2021). With respect to the entire study: TCR sequence clusters from the two donors were found to be largely donor specific. Two young, previously healthy adult volunteers made up the cohort, one male and one female. In a couple of donors, T-cell clones that expanded and contracted after mild COVID-19 were followed by sequencing TCRalpha and TCRbeta repertoires longitudinally. Broad study findings and their caveats: Balanced CD4/CD8 phenotypes were observed for clones contracting from day 15 to 85, whereas a bias towards CD4+ was observed for a second wave of clones expanding from day 15 to 37. Contracting CD4+ clones were located mainly in the CM and EM memory subsets, whereas CD8+ clones were found to be enriched in EMRA. Only two mild cases were covered in the study, and larger cohorts including severe cases with pre-infection samples were considered necessary. Some responding clones were found in pre-infection memory, which suggests that pre-existing cross-reactive memory T cells took part in the SARS-CoV-2 response. The second-wave clones that peaked on day 37 were not confirmed to be SARS-CoV-2 specific.

As encoded in the germline V gene, CDR1 is SGHTA while CDR2 is FQGNSA. The junction shows trimming of 6 bases on V and 7 bases on J, and the gene matches do not reach 10 bases of it. From the cysteine up to the phenylalanine, the CDR3 has a length of 14 residues. Only CDR3 DNA is held: 42 bases, read in frame from base 1. A word on this clonotype: Its antigen remains unidentified. Per-base quality was not reported, and no clone a single base away is much larger than it.

PBMCs were isolated by Ficoll-Paque density gradient centrifugation. The reads were generated on an Illumina NovaSeq 6000. cDNA libraries for TCRalpha and TCRbeta were prepared by 5'RACE using constant-segment primers, with sample barcodes and unique molecular identifiers added. RNA was extracted from every sample with Trizol reagent. Libraries were amplified in two PCR steps, with a second sample barcode and Illumina TruSeq adapters added in the second step. Sequencing of the libraries was done on an Illumina NovaSeq, producing 2 x 150 bp paired-end reads. On the authors' methods: The reads were demultiplexed and collapsed into UMI-guided consensus sequences using migec v1.2.7. Using mixcr v2.1.11, UMI consensuses were aligned to TRA and TRB V and J templates and then assembled into clonotypes. Clonotypes were classified as expanded or contracted when called significant by both edgeR and NoisET, with noise models trained on biological replicates. edgeR calls used a false discovery rate-adjusted p below 0.01 and a log2 fold-change threshold of 1. PCA with hierarchical clustering of max-normalized trajectories of the 1000 most abundant clonotypes was used as exploratory dynamics analysis. Each responding clone was given a CD4 or CD8 phenotype based on the CD4+ and CD8+ repertoires, which had been sequenced separately. TCRdb ran its own pipeline on the public reads, namely fastp trimming at Q25 and MiXCR clone calling, and kept in-frame beta chains. Identical CDR3 protein sequences are pooled into one entry, listed with their most common genes and DNA. TCRdb's processing, not the study's, gives the V and J calls here. The sample has about 190,000 distinct CDR3 sequences on record, around 17% of them singletons. Together, the top ten hold roughly 2.4% of the sample.

The sequence came from an adult woman who had mild COVID-19 (a few samples of this study predate the infection). The sample titles of this study are shuffled in the database, so cell type and time point are left out; the donor was told from shared clones. The receptor chain draws on TRBV7-2 and TRBJ2-5; 8 junctional bases match TRBD1. The sample taken for sequencing was PBMCs or a T cell subset sorted from them (not recorded which). The CDR3 protein sequence reads: CASRQNRGSSTQYF. The base sequence is TGTGCCAGCAGACAGAACAGGGGGTCGTCGACCCAGTACTTC.